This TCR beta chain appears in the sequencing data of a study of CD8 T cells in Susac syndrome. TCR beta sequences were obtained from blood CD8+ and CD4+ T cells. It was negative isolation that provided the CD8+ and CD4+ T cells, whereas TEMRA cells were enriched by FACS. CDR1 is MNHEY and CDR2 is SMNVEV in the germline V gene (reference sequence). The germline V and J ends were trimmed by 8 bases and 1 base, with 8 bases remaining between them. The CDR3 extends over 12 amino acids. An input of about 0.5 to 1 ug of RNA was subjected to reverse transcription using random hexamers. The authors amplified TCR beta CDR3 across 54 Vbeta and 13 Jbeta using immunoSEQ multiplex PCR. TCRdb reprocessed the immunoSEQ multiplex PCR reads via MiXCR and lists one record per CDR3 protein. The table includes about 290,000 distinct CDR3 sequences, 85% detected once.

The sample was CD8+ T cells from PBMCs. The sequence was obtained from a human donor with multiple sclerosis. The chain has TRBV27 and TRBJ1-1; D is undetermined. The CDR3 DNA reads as TGTGCCAGCGGATCACCGAACACTGAAGCTTTCTTT. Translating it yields CASGSPNTEAFF.